This TCR beta chain was sequenced in a study of T cell clonality in common variable immunodeficiency. Study-level results: CVID patient heterogeneity limited repertoire-clinical complication correlations. Compared with healthy controls, CVID subjects showed increased TCRbeta clonality, mostly in about a third.

TCRdb's copy holds only in-frame clones and misses some; the assay was immunoSEQ multiplex PCR. This sample comprises about 39,000 clones, none seen once only. This clone was counted only a few times. Antigen unknown. The CDR3 end is not reached by the read, which stops 3 residues before it; the germline J gene fills it in. The CDR3 totals 15 residues. CDR1 and CDR2 (germline): GTSNPN, SVGIG (reference sequence). Caucasian heritage predominated among both patients and controls. Sample: peripheral blood mononuclear cells. The chain links TRBV30 to TRBJ1-2; D remains unclear. The source of this sequence is a person aged 18-69 years in good health. CDR3 region: CAWSPRGVAGSDYTF. The sequenced CDR3 bases are TGTGCCTGGTCTCCGCGTGGGGTAGCGGGAAGCGAC.